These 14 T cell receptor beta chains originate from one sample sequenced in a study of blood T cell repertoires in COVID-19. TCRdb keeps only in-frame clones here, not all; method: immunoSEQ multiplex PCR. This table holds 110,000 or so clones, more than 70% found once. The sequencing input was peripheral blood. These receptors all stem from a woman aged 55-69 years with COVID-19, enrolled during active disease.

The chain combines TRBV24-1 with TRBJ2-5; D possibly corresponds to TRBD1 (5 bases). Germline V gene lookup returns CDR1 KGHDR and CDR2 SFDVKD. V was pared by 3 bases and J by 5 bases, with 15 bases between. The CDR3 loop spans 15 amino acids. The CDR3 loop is CATSDRGAMLETQYF. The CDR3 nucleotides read TGTGCCACCAGTGATCGTGGGGCTATGTTGGAGACCCAGTACTTC.

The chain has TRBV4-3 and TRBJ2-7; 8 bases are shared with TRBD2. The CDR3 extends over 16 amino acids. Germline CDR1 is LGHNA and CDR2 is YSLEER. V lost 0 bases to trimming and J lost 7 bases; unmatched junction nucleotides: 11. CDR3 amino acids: CASSQDPGGAPIEQYF. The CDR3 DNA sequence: TGCGCCAGCAGCCAAGATCCGGGGGGGGCTCCTATTGAGCAGTACTTC.

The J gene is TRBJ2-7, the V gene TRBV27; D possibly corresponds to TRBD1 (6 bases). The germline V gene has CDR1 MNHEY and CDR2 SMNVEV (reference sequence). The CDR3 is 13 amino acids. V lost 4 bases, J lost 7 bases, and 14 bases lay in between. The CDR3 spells CASSSLTGWEQYF. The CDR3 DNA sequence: TGTGCCAGCAGTTCCCTAACAGGGTGGGAGCAGTACTTC.

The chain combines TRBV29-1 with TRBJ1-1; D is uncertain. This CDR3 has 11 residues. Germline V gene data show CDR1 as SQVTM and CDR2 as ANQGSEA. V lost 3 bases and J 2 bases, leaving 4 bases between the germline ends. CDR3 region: CSVDTNTEAFF. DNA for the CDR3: TGCAGCGTTGACACAAACACTGAAGCTTTCTTT.

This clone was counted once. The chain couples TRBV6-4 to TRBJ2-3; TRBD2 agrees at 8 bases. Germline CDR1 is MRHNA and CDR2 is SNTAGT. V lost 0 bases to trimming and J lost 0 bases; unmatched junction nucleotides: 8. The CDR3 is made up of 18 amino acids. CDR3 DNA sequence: TGTGCCAGCAGTGACTCGGGCTGGCGGGGGGATAGCACAGATACGCAGTATTTT. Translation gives CASSDSGWRGDSTDTQYF.

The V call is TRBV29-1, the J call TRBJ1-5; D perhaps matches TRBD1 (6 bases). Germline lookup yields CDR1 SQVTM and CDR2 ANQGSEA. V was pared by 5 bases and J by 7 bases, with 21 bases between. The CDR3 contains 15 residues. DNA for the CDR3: TGCAGCGTTCAAGGACAGCCAGGGCAGGGACAGCCCCAGCATTTT. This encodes CSVQGQPGQGQPQHF.

The CDR3, as DNA: TGTGCCAGCACCAGGGGGGTACAGCAGGGTAGCCGGGACGAGCAGTACTTC. Translation: CASTRGVQQGSRDEQYF. This sequence joins TRBV21-1 and TRBJ2-7; no check of the table's D call, TRBD1, against the DNA was made. TRBV21-1 is shown as a pseudogene. The CDR3 spans 17 residues.

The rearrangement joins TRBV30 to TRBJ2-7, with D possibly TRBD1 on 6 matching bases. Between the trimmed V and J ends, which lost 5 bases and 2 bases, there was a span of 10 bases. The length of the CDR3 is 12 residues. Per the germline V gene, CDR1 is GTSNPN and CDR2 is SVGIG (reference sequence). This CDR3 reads CAWSGQPYEQYF. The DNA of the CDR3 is TGTGCCTGGTCCGGACAGCCCTACGAGCAGTACTTC.

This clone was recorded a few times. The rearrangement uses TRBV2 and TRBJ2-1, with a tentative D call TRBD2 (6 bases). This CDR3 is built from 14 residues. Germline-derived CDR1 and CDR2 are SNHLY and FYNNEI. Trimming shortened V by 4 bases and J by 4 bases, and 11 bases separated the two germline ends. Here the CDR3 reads CASSGLASYNEQFF. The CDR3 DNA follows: TGTGCCAGCAGTGGTCTAGCGTCATACAATGAGCAGTTCTTC.

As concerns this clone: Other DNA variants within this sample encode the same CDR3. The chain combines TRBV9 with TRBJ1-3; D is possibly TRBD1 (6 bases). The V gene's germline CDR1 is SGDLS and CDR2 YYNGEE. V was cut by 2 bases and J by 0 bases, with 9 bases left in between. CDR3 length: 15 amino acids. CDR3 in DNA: TGTGCCAGCAGCGTCGGACAGTTCTCTGGAAACACCATATATTTT. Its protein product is CASSVGQFSGNTIYF. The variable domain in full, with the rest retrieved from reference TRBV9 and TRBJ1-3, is DSGVTQTPKHLITATGQRVTLRCSPRSGDLSVYWYQQSLDQGLQFLIQYYNGEERAKGNILERFSAQQFPDLHSELNLSSLELGDSALYFCASSVGQFSGNTIYFGEGSWLTVV.

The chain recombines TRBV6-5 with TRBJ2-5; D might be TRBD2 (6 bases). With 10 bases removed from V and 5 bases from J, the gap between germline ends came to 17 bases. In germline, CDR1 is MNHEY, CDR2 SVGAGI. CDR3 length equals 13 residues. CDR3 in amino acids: CATQLPGRETQYF. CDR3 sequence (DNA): TGTGCCACCCAGTTACCAGGGAGGGAGACCCAGTACTTC.

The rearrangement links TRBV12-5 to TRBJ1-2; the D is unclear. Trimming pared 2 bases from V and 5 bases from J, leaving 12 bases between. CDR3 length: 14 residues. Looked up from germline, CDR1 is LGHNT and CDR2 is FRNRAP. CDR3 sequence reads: CASGLSGGRYGYTF. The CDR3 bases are TGTGCTAGTGGTTTGTCTGGAGGGCGGTATGGCTACACCTTC. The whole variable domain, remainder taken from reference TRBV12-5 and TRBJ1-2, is DARVTQTPRHKVTEMGQEVTMRCQPILGHNTVFWYRQTMMQGLELLAYFRNRAPLDDSGMPKDRFSAEMPDATLATLKIQPSEPRDSAVYFCASGLSGGRYGYTFGSGTRLTVV.

CDR3 nucleotides: TGCGCCAGCAGCTTGGGGCAGGGGCTCAACGGCTACGGCTACACCTTC. Its protein product is CASSLGQGLNGYGYTF. The chain employs TRBV5-1 and TRBJ1-2; TRBD1 might be the D (6 bases). CDR1 and CDR2 from the germline V gene are SGHRS and YFSETQ. Trimming pared 0 bases from V and 8 bases from J, leaving 20 bases between. CDR3 length: 16 amino acids.

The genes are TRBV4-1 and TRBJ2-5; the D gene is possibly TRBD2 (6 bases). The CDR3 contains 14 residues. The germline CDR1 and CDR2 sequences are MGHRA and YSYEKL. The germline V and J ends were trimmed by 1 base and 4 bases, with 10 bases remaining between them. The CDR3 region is CASSQGKRAETQYF. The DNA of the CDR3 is TGCGCCAGCAGCCAAGGAAAGCGGGCAGAGACCCAGTACTTC.